This T cell receptor beta chain was sequenced for a study of blood T cell repertoires in COVID-19. Overall study context: COVID-19 samples, acute and convalescent, were from the United States, Italy and Spain. The analysed material was cDNA or gDNA that came from T cells, B-cell-depleted T cells, or PBMCs.

Study processing details: Quantification of nucleated cells was approximated via reference gene primer amplification. Data came from immunoSEQ multiplex PCR; TCRdb stores just in-frame clones and leaves some out. V and J calls and clone size are copied from that table; D and trimming were computed from the DNA. The data show approximately 73,000 clones, with roughly 77% seen just once and roughly 0.83% held by the top ten. Unmatched junction bases numbered 9, after V lost 5 bases and J lost 5 bases. CDR3 length equals 14 residues. Looked up from germline, CDR1 is MNHEY and CDR2 is SMNVEV (reference sequence).

The source is a woman in her seventies with acute or convalescent COVID-19. The chain has TRBV27 and TRBJ2-7; TRBD1 matches 7 bases. Sequencing used peripheral blood. CDR3 sequence: CASSVRQGTNEQYF. The CDR3 DNA reads TGTGCCAGCAGTGTTCGACAGGGTACAAACGAGCAGTACTTC.